The text below deals with one T cell receptor beta chain. CDR3 length: 16 amino acids. Trimming cost V 2 bases and J 0 bases, with 11 bases left between them. Germline CDR1 is WSHSY and CDR2 is SAAADI. Per the authors' pipeline: Amplification from reference gene primers served as the basis for estimated nucleated cell counts. Method: immunoSEQ multiplex PCR; TCRdb's copy keeps in-frame clones and lacks some. V and J calls and clone size are those listed in that table; D and trimming were worked out from the DNA. The sample records about 270,000 clones, over 75% being singletons. This specimen comes from a study of blood T cell repertoires in COVID-19. For the study at large: Samples came from the United States, Italy and Spain, spanning acute and convalescent COVID-19. PBMCs, B-cell-depleted T cells, or T cells provided the cDNA or gDNA that made up the material.

V usage is TRBV10-2 and J usage is TRBJ2-4; tentatively, D is TRBD2 (6 bases). The specimen was peripheral blood. The source is a human donor in a cohort sampled during active COVID-19. The CDR3 protein is CASSEPERVAKNIQYF. CDR3 nucleotide sequence: TGCGCCAGCAGTGAGCCGGAGCGGGTAGCCAAAAACATTCAGTACTTC.